Detailed here is one TCR beta chain. The target antigen is unknown. The data belong to a study of monozygotic twins with inflammatory bowel disease. Whole-study findings and limits: Healthy co-twins showed greater TCRbeta diversity (inverse Simpson) than IBD patients. Compared with healthy twins, IBD patients shared fewer clonotypes with others, especially with disease activity.

Following a re-call of the 5' RACE reads, TCRdb has one entry per CDR3 protein and lacks DNA. The repertoire table contains approximately 380,000 distinct CDR3 sequences. The receptor was isolated from a human donor with ulcerative colitis or Crohn's disease, or a healthy co-twin of an affected twin (not recorded which). The material sequenced was blood.

CDR3 sequence: CSVLRGRMETQYF. J is TRBJ2-5 and V is TRBV29-1; as DNA is missing, the TRBD1 call by TCRdb cannot be tested. The CDR3 loop spans 13 amino acids. In germline, CDR1 is SQVTM, CDR2 ANQGSEA.